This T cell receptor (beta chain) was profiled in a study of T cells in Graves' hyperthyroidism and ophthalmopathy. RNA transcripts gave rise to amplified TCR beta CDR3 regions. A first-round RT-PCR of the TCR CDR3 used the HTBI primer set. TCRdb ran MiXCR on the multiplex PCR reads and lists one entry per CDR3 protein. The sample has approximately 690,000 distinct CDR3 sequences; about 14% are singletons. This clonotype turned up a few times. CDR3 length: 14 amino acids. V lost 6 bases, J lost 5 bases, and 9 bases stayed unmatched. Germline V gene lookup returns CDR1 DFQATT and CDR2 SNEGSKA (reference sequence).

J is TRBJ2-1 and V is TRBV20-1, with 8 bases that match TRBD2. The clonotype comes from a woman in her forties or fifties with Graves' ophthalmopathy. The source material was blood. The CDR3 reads CSARLAPVHNEQFF. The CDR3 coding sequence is TGCAGTGCAAGACTAGCGCCAGTGCACAATGAGCAGTTCTTC.